These T cell receptor beta chains were read from a single sample in a study of graft-versus-host responses after intestinal transplantation. Generated by immunoSEQ multiplex PCR, the TCRdb table keeps only in-frame clones and is missing some. This table holds tens of thousands of clones, over 85% found once. The sequencing here drew on PBMCs, taken 16 days after intestinal transplant. The receptor set was obtained from a human patient who received an intestinal transplant, so some T cells may come from the graft donor. The CDR3 runs from the conserved cysteine through the conserved F or W. The D gene is left open where the match is weak. Clone sizes are given selectively: once, few, many, or a class where the clone is expanded.

cdr3_aa: CAVSGTGELFF; cdr3_nt: TGTGCCGTCAGCGGTACCGGGGAGCTGTTTTTT; j_call: TRBJ2-2; clone_size: -; d_call: -; v_call: TRBV4-2
cdr3_aa: CASSRTDRPYEQYF; cdr3_nt: TGTGCCAGCAGCCGTACGGACAGACCCTACGAGCAGTACTTC; j_call: TRBJ2-7; clone_size: -; d_call: -; v_call: TRBV7-9
cdr3_aa: CASSHPGQASYEQYF; cdr3_nt: TGTGCCAGCAGTCACCCGGGACAGGCCTCCTACGAGCAGTACTTC; j_call: TRBJ2-7; clone_size: -; d_call: TRBD1; v_call: TRBV7-9
cdr3_aa: CASSLDNGDQPQHF; cdr3_nt: TGTGCCAGCAGCTTAGATAACGGAGATCAGCCCCAGCATTTT; j_call: TRBJ1-5; clone_size: -; d_call: -; v_call: TRBV7-9
cdr3_aa: CASSSRLAFF; cdr3_nt: TGTGCCAGCAGTTCCAGGTTGGCTTTCTTT; j_call: TRBJ1-1; clone_size: -; d_call: -; v_call: TRBV28
cdr3_aa: CASSDERDPAPGSPLHF; cdr3_nt: TGTGCCAGCAGTGACGAACGGGACCCCGCTCCGGGATCACCCCTCCACTTT; j_call: TRBJ1-6; clone_size: -; d_call: -; v_call: TRBV2
cdr3_aa: CAFSTDTQYF; cdr3_nt: TGTGCCTTTTCCACAGATACGCAGTATTTT; j_call: TRBJ2-3; clone_size: -; d_call: -; v_call: TRBV2
cdr3_aa: CASSPSSGGGEQYF; cdr3_nt: TGTGCCAGCAGCCCCTCTTCAGGGGGTGGCGAGCAGTACTTC; j_call: TRBJ2-7; clone_size: -; d_call: TRBD1; v_call: TRBV11-1
cdr3_aa: CASSSRGTDTQYF; cdr3_nt: TGTGCCAGCAGCTCCAGGGGCACAGATACGCAGTATTTT; j_call: TRBJ2-3; clone_size: -; d_call: -; v_call: TRBV7-9
cdr3_aa: CASSIRWTDTQYF; cdr3_nt: TGTGCCAGTAGTATCAGATGGACAGATACGCAGTATTTT; j_call: TRBJ2-3; clone_size: -; d_call: -; v_call: TRBV19
cdr3_aa: CSFNTGISEKLFF; cdr3_nt: TGCAGCTTCAATACAGGGATAAGTGAAAAACTGTTTTTT; j_call: TRBJ1-4; clone_size: -; d_call: -; v_call: TRBV29-1
cdr3_aa: CASSQDPGQLYNEQFF; cdr3_nt: TGCGCCAGCAGCCAAGACCCGGGACAGCTCTACAATGAGCAGTTCTTC; j_call: TRBJ2-1; clone_size: -; d_call: TRBD1; v_call: TRBV4-3
cdr3_aa: CASSVGPSSLISGANVLTF; cdr3_nt: TGTGCCAGCAGCGTAGGGCCAAGCTCTCTAATCTCTGGGGCCAACGTCCTGACTTTC; j_call: TRBJ2-6; clone_size: -; d_call: -; v_call: TRBV9
cdr3_aa: CASSSTGANYGYTF; cdr3_nt: TGTGCCAGCAGCTCGACAGGCGCTAACTATGGCTACACCTTC; j_call: TRBJ1-2; clone_size: once; d_call: -; v_call: TRBV7-9
cdr3_aa: CASSVSPTNEKLFF; cdr3_nt: TGCGCCAGCAGCGTCAGTCCAACTAATGAAAAACTGTTTTTT; j_call: TRBJ1-4; clone_size: -; d_call: -; v_call: TRBV5-1
cdr3_aa: CASSQLTSGKESLITGELFF; cdr3_nt: TGCGCCAGCAGCCAACTGACTAGCGGGAAAGAGTCTCTTATCACCGGGGAGCTGTTTTTT; j_call: TRBJ2-2; clone_size: -; d_call: TRBD2; v_call: TRBV4-1